These 22 T cell receptor beta chains came from one sample sequenced in a study of identical twins. TCRdb re-called the 5' RACE reads with MiXCR, one entry per CDR3 protein. The sample lists approximately 220,000 distinct CDR3 sequences, roughly a tenth occurring once. Material: memory (CD45RO+) T cells sorted from blood. The receptor source for this set is a woman younger than 35 in good health.

The V call is TRBV7-2, the J call TRBJ2-1; D is possibly TRBD1 (5 bases). Trimming pared 2 bases from V and 0 bases from J, leaving 11 bases between. The CDR3 loop spans 16 amino acids. CDR1 is SGHTA and CDR2 is FQGNSA in the germline V gene. In nucleotides, the CDR3 is TGTGCCAGCAGCTTACGGCGGCAGGGCTCCTACAATGAGCAGTTCTTC. This codes for CASSLRRQGSYNEQFF.

This clonotype was detected only a few times. The rearrangement links TRBV24-1 to TRBJ2-5, with a possible D match to TRBD2 (6 bases). V dropped 7 bases and J dropped 5 bases, with 19 bases sitting between them. CDR1 is KGHDR, CDR2 SFDVKD, per germline. This CDR3 has 15 amino acids. The CDR3 DNA follows: TGTGCCACCAGGGAGGTAGCGGTGGAGTTGGAGACCCAGTACTTC. It specifies CATREVAVELETQYF.

This sequence joins TRBV20-1 and TRBJ2-1; D may be TRBD1 (5 bases). CDR1 is DFQATT, CDR2 SNEGSKA, per germline (reference sequence). V was pared by 3 bases and J by 0 bases, with 15 bases between. This CDR3 is 16 amino acids long. The CDR3 loop reads CSASRATFSSYNEQFF. CDR3 sequence (DNA): TGCAGTGCTAGCAGGGCGACTTTCAGCTCCTACAATGAGCAGTTCTTC.

The table lists this clonotype with a few counts. The rearrangement joins TRBV2 to TRBJ2-7, with D perhaps assigned TRBD1 or TRBD2 (5 bases each). There are 14 residues in the CDR3. Germline V lookup: CDR1 SNHLY, CDR2 FYNNEI. V lost 5 bases to trimming and J lost 2 bases, with 13 bases between them. The DNA of the CDR3 is TGTGCCAGCAGTCAGGATCAGGGACCCTACGAGCAGTACTTC. Residues: CASSQDQGPYEQYF. The full variable domain, rest sourced from reference TRBV2 and TRBJ2-7, is EPEVTQTPSHQVTQMGQEVILRCVPISNHLYFYWYRQILGQKVEFLVSFYNNEISEKSEIFDDQFSVERPDGSNFTLKIRSTKLEDSAMYFCASSQDQGPYEQYFGPGTRLTVT.

This clonotype turned up a few times. The chain joins TRBV18 to TRBJ2-3, with D unclear. Trimming removed 6 bases from V and 4 bases from J, with 11 bases in between. Germline assignment: CDR1 KGHSH and CDR2 LQKENI. CDR3 length: 13 residues. The CDR3 DNA sequence: TGTGCCAGCTCGCCCGACCTGGCAGATACGCAGTATTTT. Amino acid sequence: CASSPDLADTQYF.

Many counts were recorded for this clonotype. V gene TRBV5-1 combines with J gene TRBJ1-4, with TRBD1 as a possible D gene (5 bases). The CDR3 extends over 14 amino acids. The germline V gene has CDR1 SGHRS and CDR2 YFSETQ. V was cut by 8 bases and J by 3 bases, with 14 bases left in between. The CDR3 DNA sequence: TGCGCCAGTCACCAAGCAGGGTCTAATGAAAAACTGTTTTTT. The encoded protein is CASHQAGSNEKLFF.

This clonotype was counted only a few times. This rearrangement joins TRBV25-1 to TRBJ1-1; D may be TRBD1 (5 bases). V lost 5 bases to trimming and J lost 0 bases, with 16 bases between them. The length of the CDR3 is 16 residues. CDR1 is MGHDK, CDR2 SYGVNS, per germline. The CDR3 sequence is CASSHGRLGVNTEAFF. CDR3 nucleotides: TGTGCCAGCAGTCACGGCCGGTTGGGGGTGAACACTGAAGCTTTCTTT.

The chain joins TRBV9 to TRBJ1-1, with 7 bases aligning to TRBD1. V lost 4 bases to trimming and J lost 1 base; unmatched junction nucleotides: 10. In germline, CDR1 is SGDLS, CDR2 YYNGEE. The CDR3 runs 16 residues. The CDR3: CASSTHLAGGNTEAFF. CDR3 in DNA: TGTGCCAGCAGCACCCACCTTGCAGGGGGGAACACTGAAGCTTTCTTT.

This clonotype was observed a handful of times. The V gene is TRBV7-2, the J gene TRBJ2-7; 9 bases map to TRBD1. CDR1 is SGHTA, CDR2 FQGNSA, per germline. Losses at the gene ends were 5 bases for V and 6 bases for J; bases not matched to a gene: 8. This CDR3 is 14 amino acids long. Written as DNA, the CDR3 is TGTGCCAGCAGCCTCCGACAGGGGGGGAGCGAGCAGTACTTC. Translated, it gives CASSLRQGGSEQYF.

Only a few counts were recorded for this clonotype. The chain combines TRBV29-1 with TRBJ2-2, with 10 bases that match TRBD2. Germline CDR1 reads SQVTM; CDR2 reads ANQGSEA. V dropped 5 bases and J dropped 6; count of bases not matched to a gene: 3. The CDR3 has 13 residues. CDR3 nucleotides: TGCAGCGTTTCAGCGGGAGGGGCCGGGGAGCTGTTTTTT. Residues: CSVSAGGAGELFF.

This rearrangement joins TRBV19 to TRBJ2-1; the match to TRBD1 covers 9 bases. The CDR3 length is 14 residues. With 7 bases clipped from V and 7 bases from J, the junction kept 8 bases outside the gene matches. Looked up from germline, CDR1 is LNHDA and CDR2 is SQIVND (reference sequence). The CDR3 DNA follows: TGTGCCAGTACTCGGACAGGGGCGTGGAATGAGCAGTTCTTC. Residues: CASTRTGAWNEQFF.

This clonotype turned up a few times. The rearrangement joins TRBV10-3 to TRBJ2-5, with TRBD2 identical over 8 bases. The ends lost 4 bases at V and 2 bases at J; junction bases unmatched: 6. The CDR3 has 15 residues. Germline assignment: CDR1 ENHRY and CDR2 SYGVKD. This CDR3 is CAISGVAGMQETQYF. Here the CDR3 DNA reads TGTGCCATCAGTGGTGTAGCGGGGATGCAAGAGACCCAGTACTTC.

The gene calls are TRBV7-2 and TRBJ2-1; D is undetermined. The CDR3 sequence is 13 residues long. With 4 bases removed from V and 10 bases from J, the gap between germline ends came to 14 bases. From germline, CDR1 is SGHTA and CDR2 FQGNSA. The CDR3 loop reads CASSSHWVSEQFF. The DNA of the CDR3 is TGTGCCAGCAGCTCACACTGGGTAAGCGAGCAGTTCTTC.

This clonotype was observed a handful of times. The gene calls are TRBV12-3 or TRBV12-4 and TRBJ1-5, with TRBD1 matching over 12 bases. Losses at the gene ends were 1 base for V and 7 bases for J; bases not matched to a gene: 2. The CDR3 contains 15 residues. Here the CDR3 reads CASSLGGQGAQPQHF. DNA of the CDR3: TGTGCCAGCAGTTTAGGGGGACAGGGGGCGCAGCCCCAGCATTTT.

This clonotype has ten or more counts. V usage is TRBV12-3 or TRBV12-4 and J usage is TRBJ2-2; D unresolved. The length of the CDR3 is 14 residues. Between the trimmed V and J ends, which lost 3 bases and 6 bases, there was a span of 11 bases. The CDR3 region has the DNA TGTGCCAGCAGTTTGGTCAGGTCGTCCGGGGAGCTGTTTTTT. It translates to CASSLVRSSGELFF.

In its sample, this clonotype was seen many times. V is TRBV5-1 and J is TRBJ2-7, with TRBD1 matching over 9 bases. CDR1 is SGHRS, CDR2 YFSETQ, per germline. There are 15 residues in the CDR3. V shed 2 bases and J 5 bases; nucleotides not matched to a gene: 8. In DNA, the CDR3 is TGCGCCAGCAGCTTTCGGGACAGGGTGTCCGACGAGCAGTACTTC. This gives the protein CASSFRDRVSDEQYF.

The V gene is TRBV7-9, the J gene TRBJ1-2; D is unclear. Trimming removed 1 base from V and 5 bases from J, with 11 bases in between. There are 14 residues in the CDR3. Germline-derived CDR1 and CDR2 are SEHNR and FQNEAQ (reference sequence). As DNA, the CDR3 is TGTGCCAGCAGCTTAGTGGCAGCTTCTTATGGCTACACCTTC. It is translated as CASSLVAASYGYTF.

This chain links TRBV19 with TRBJ1-4; no clear D gene. The CDR3 has 14 residues. Germline V CDR1 and CDR2: LNHDA, SQIVND (reference sequence). Trimming pared 6 bases from V and 8 bases from J, leaving 16 bases between. The CDR3 region has the DNA TGTGCCAGTAGGGGCAGGACGGCCGACGAAAAACTGTTTTTT. Translating it yields CASRGRTADEKLFF.

This clonotype was picked up many times. The V call is TRBV7-2, the J call TRBJ1-2; unclear D gene. In germline, CDR1 is SGHTA, CDR2 FQGNSA. The CDR3 is 14 residues long. V was pared by 1 base and J by 1 base, with 7 bases between. The chain's CDR3 is CASSLVRFNYGYTF. CDR3 nucleotides: TGTGCCAGCAGCTTAGTCAGGTTTAACTATGGCTACACCTTC.

This clonotype was counted only a few times. The genes are TRBV7-2 and TRBJ2-7; perhaps D is TRBD1 or TRBD2 (5 bases each). This CDR3 comprises 14 residues. Trimming shortened V by 5 bases and J by 6 bases, and 17 bases separated the two germline ends. Per the germline V gene, CDR1 is SGHTA and CDR2 is FQGNSA. The DNA of the CDR3 is TGTGCCAGCAGCGGGAGATGGGGGAAGGGCGAGCAGTACTTC. It is translated as CASSGRWGKGEQYF.

Many counts were recorded for this clonotype. This chain links TRBV12-3 or TRBV12-4 with TRBJ1-6; the match to TRBD1 covers 10 bases. The CDR3 sequence is 13 residues long. V trimming: 3 bases; J trimming: 13 bases; junction bases outside the gene matches: 3. The CDR3 DNA follows: TGTGCCAGCAGTTTGGGACAGGGGACTCCCCTCCACTTT. Its translation: CASSLGQGTPLHF.

The chain combines TRBV20-1 with TRBJ2-2; D call uncertain. CDR1 and CDR2 from the germline V gene are DFQATT and SNEGSKA (reference sequence). V lost 2 bases to trimming and J lost 7 bases, with 11 bases between them. The CDR3 spans 13 residues. The CDR3 reads CSARSGQGGELFF. The CDR3 DNA reads TGCAGTGCTAGAAGTGGGCAAGGCGGGGAGCTGTTTTTT.